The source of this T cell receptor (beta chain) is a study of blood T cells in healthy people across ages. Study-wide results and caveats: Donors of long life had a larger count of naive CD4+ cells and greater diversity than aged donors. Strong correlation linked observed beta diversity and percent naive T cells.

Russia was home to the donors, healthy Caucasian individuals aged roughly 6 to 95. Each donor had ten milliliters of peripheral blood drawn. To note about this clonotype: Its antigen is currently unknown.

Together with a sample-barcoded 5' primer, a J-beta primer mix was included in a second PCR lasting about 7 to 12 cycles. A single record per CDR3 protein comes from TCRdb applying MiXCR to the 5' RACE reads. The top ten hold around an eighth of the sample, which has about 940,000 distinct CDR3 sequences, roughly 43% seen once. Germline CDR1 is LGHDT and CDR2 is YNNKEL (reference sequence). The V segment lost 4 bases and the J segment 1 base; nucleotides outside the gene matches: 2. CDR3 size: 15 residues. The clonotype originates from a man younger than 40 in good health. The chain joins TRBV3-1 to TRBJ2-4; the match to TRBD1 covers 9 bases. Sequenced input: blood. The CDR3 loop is CASSRQGEAKNIQYF. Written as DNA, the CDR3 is TGTGCCAGCAGCCGACAGGGGGAGGCCAAAAACATTCAGTACTTC.